This T cell receptor (beta chain) was found in a study of cytomegalovirus exposure and HLA in healthy donors. The V segment lost 4 bases and the J segment 4 bases; nucleotides outside the gene matches: 2. This CDR3 spans 13 amino acids. From germline, CDR1 is SGHRS and CDR2 YFSETQ. Points from the study as a whole: Only CMV serostatus was available as immune exposure information. Evidence from a later analysis indicated that most CMV-associated TCR beta chains looked HLA-restricted.

Amplification used 60 Vbeta primers and 13 Jbeta primers. TCRdb's copy holds only in-frame clones and misses some; the assay was immunoSEQ multiplex PCR. The sample has approximately 150,000 clones; 55% to 75% are singletons. This clone showed up just a few times. As yet, its antigen is unknown. Other DNA sequences of this sample code for an identical CDR3. The sample was PBMCs. J is TRBJ2-1 and V is TRBV5-1, with 7 bases aligning to TRBD1. This sequence originates from a woman aged 55 to 70 in good health and CMV-seropositive. The CDR3 DNA is TGCGCCAGCAGCCCGGGACAGTACAATGAGCAGTTCTTC. The encoded protein is CASSPGQYNEQFF. Supplemented by reference TRBV5-1 and TRBJ2-1, the full variable domain reads KAGVTQTPRYLIKTRGQQVTLSCSPISGHRSVSWYQQTPGQGLQFLFEYFSETQRNKGNFPGRFSGRQFSNSRSEMNVSTLELGDSALYLCASSPGQYNEQFFGPGTRLTVL.